Presented here are 30 T cell receptor beta chains from one specimen sequenced in a study of OX40 agonist ivuxolimab in advanced cancers. Repertoires were generated with immunoSEQ multiplex PCR, while TCRdb's copy carries only in-frame clones and drops some. This sample has some 71,000 clones, with 84% found just once. This specimen was CD4+ or CD8+ T cells sorted from blood, taken in a trial of the OX40 agonist ivuxolimab. Every receptor here comes from an adult with an advanced solid tumor such as melanoma, head and neck, liver or kidney cancer.

V gene TRBV4-2 combines with J gene TRBJ1-1; D gene unclear. Germline V CDR1 and CDR2: LGHNA, YNFKEQ. With 0 bases removed from V and 1 base from J, the gap between germline ends came to 9 bases. The CDR3 contains 15 residues. The CDR3 sequence is CASSQDKGGNTEAFF. The CDR3 nucleotides are TGTGCCAGCAGCCAAGATAAAGGCGGGAACACTGAAGCTTTCTTT.

This sequence joins TRBV28 and TRBJ1-4; D remains ambiguous. The CDR3 totals 16 residues. Germline CDR1 reads MDHEN; CDR2 reads SYDVKM. The V and J ends lost 0 bases and 7 bases respectively, with 15 bases between them. The CDR3, as DNA: TGTGCCAGCAGTTTATGGGCGGGAGCCGCGGGTGAAAAACTGTTTTTT. Encoded protein: CASSLWAGAAGEKLFF.

This chain uses TRBV7-9 with TRBJ2-7; perhaps TRBD1 as D (6 bases). This CDR3 region has 17 residues. V shed 1 base and J shed 1 base, with 17 bases lying between them. The germline V gene encodes CDR1 SEHNR and CDR2 FQNEAQ (reference sequence). The CDR3 DNA follows: TGTGCCAGCAGCTTAGGGGGTGGGACAACAAGTTCCTACGAGCAGTACTTC. It encodes CASSLGGGTTSSYEQYF.

The chain joins TRBV5-5 to TRBJ2-5; 7 nucleotides match TRBD2. CDR1 and CDR2 from the germline V gene are SGHKS and YYEKEE (reference sequence). V dropped 4 bases and J dropped 4; count of bases not matched to a gene: 10. The CDR3 has 15 amino acids. This chain's CDR3 is CASSPFGREAETQYF. The CDR3 nucleotides are TGTGCCAGCAGCCCCTTTGGGAGGGAGGCAGAGACCCAGTACTTC.

This sequence joins TRBV6-1 and TRBJ1-5; TRBD1 matches 9 bases. The ends lost 6 bases at V and 6 bases at J; junction bases unmatched: 9. The CDR3 has 15 amino acids. CDR1 MNHNS and CDR2 SASEGT come from the germline V gene. As DNA, the CDR3 is TGTGCCAGCAGCGAACAGGGGGCCGCTGGTCAGCCCCAGCATTTT. It translates to CASSEQGAAGQPQHF.

This chain links TRBV27 with TRBJ2-1; 9 bases line up with TRBD2. Per germline, CDR1 MNHEY and CDR2 SMNVEV (reference sequence). V gave up 2 bases and J gave up 6 bases; unmatched junction bases: 8. The CDR3 contains 16 residues. The CDR3 DNA is TGTGCCAGCAGTTTAAGGGCGGGAGGGCCAATCAATGAGCAGTTCTTC. Protein sequence: CASSLRAGGPINEQFF.

This chain connects TRBV9 to TRBJ2-7; tentative D call: TRBD2 (6 bases). The CDR3 is 12 amino acids. Germline V lookup: CDR1 SGDLS, CDR2 YYNGEE. V gave up 3 bases and J gave up 6 bases, with 10 bases separating them. CDR3 DNA: TGTGCCAGCAGCGCGGCCGGGAGCGAGCAGTACTTC. Protein product: CASSAAGSEQYF. The full variable domain, in which reference TRBV9 and TRBJ2-7 provide the parts outside the CDR3, is DSGVTQTPKHLITATGQRVTLRCSPRSGDLSVYWYQQSLDQGLQFLIQYYNGEERAKGNILERFSAQQFPDLHSELNLSSLELGDSALYFCASSAAGSEQYFGPGTRLTVT.

This chain uses TRBV11-2 with TRBJ2-2, with 8 bases matching TRBD1. Trimming removed 6 bases from V and 2 bases from J; junction bases left unmatched: 8. The CDR3 loop spans 16 amino acids. Germline loops: CDR1 SGHAT, CDR2 FQNNGV. Here the CDR3 reads CASSRQGAFNTGELFF. Written as DNA, the CDR3 is TGTGCCAGCAGTCGCCAGGGGGCATTTAACACCGGGGAGCTGTTTTTT.

The chain links TRBV10-1 to TRBJ2-1; TRBD2 is a possible D gene (6 bases). This CDR3 is 15 amino acids long. The V gene lost 2 bases and the J gene lost 7 bases, with 15 bases spanning the gap. Germline V lookup: CDR1 WNHNN, CDR2 SYGVQD (reference sequence). The CDR3 nucleotides are TGCGCCAGCAGTGAGCCCCGAGGAGGGAGGAATGAGCAGTTCTTC. Its protein is CASSEPRGGRNEQFF.

This clone was observed once. The V call is TRBV11-3, the J call TRBJ2-7; no reliable D call. The ends were cut back, 1 base at V and 1 base at J, with 5 bases in the middle. From germline, CDR1 is SGHNT and CDR2 YENEEA. The CDR3 loop spans 13 amino acids. CDR3 amino acids: CASSLGRSYEQYF. CDR3 in DNA: TGTGCCAGCAGCTTAGGCCGTTCCTACGAGCAGTACTTC.

The chain links TRBV7-2 to TRBJ2-3; 10 bases agree with TRBD2. With 6 bases clipped from V and 3 bases from J, the junction kept 9 bases outside the gene matches. The germline CDR1 and CDR2 sequences are SGHTA and FQGNSA. This CDR3 contains 16 residues. The CDR3 reads CASSPSGRAGTDTQYF. In DNA form, the CDR3 reads TGTGCCAGCAGTCCAAGCGGGAGGGCCGGGACAGATACGCAGTATTTT.

This chain uses TRBV5-1 with TRBJ1-4; D is undetermined. The CDR3 sequence is 13 residues long. The germline V gene has CDR1 SGHRS and CDR2 YFSETQ. Trimming shortened V by 0 bases and J by 7 bases, and 7 bases separated the two germline ends. The CDR3 DNA follows: TGCGCCAGCAGCTTGGAAAGTCGTGAAAAACTGTTTTTT. This sequence encodes CASSLESREKLFF.

The CDR3 sequence is CASSPPQDSHYSMNTEAFF. CDR3 DNA: TGTGCCAGCAGCCCCCCACAGGACAGTCACTATTCCATGAACACTGAAGCTTTCTTT. V is TRBV27 and J is TRBJ1-1; TRBD1 might be the D (6 bases). With 6 bases removed from V and 0 bases from J, the gap between germline ends came to 26 bases. Germline lookup yields CDR1 MNHEY and CDR2 SMNVEV (reference sequence). The CDR3 runs 19 residues.

V and J are TRBV5-4 and TRBJ2-3, with a weak D call TRBD2 (6 bases). Between the trimmed V and J ends, which lost 4 bases and 1 base, there was a span of 13 bases. Germline loops: CDR1 SGHNT, CDR2 YYREEE (reference sequence). The CDR3 spans 15 residues. In DNA, the CDR3 is TGTGCCAGCAGCCAACGACTAGGTCGCACAGATACGCAGTATTTT. Protein sequence: CASSQRLGRTDTQYF.

The chain uses TRBV5-1 and TRBJ2-1, with D possibly matching TRBD1 (5 bases). From germline, CDR1 is SGHRS and CDR2 YFSETQ. This CDR3 has 15 residues. Trimming took 3 bases from V and 8 from J, leaving 18 bases between them. The CDR3 coding sequence is TGCGCCAGCAGCTACGAACGGGCGGACATAGATGAGCAGTTCTTC. Its protein product is CASSYERADIDEQFF.

The CDR3 bases are TGTGCCAGCAGCTTGTTAGTGGGACAGGGGGCCGCAGATACGCAGTATTTT. The encoded protein is CASSLLVGQGAADTQYF. The rearrangement joins TRBV5-4 to TRBJ2-3; TRBD1 matches 12 bases. CDR1 and CDR2 from the germline V gene are SGHNT and YYREEE (reference sequence). Trimming removed 1 base from V and 4 bases from J; junction bases left unmatched: 7. The CDR3 has 17 amino acids.

The V gene is TRBV7-2, the J gene TRBJ2-2; 10 bases line up with TRBD2. Unmatched junction bases numbered 9, after V lost 6 bases and J lost 5 bases. This CDR3 comprises 16 residues. Germline CDR1 and CDR2: SGHTA and FQGNSA. CDR3: CASRAGALAGTGELFF. In DNA, the CDR3 is TGTGCCAGCAGAGCCGGGGCACTAGCGGGAACCGGGGAGCTGTTTTTT.

The chain joins TRBV7-3 to TRBJ2-2; TRBD1 is a possible D gene (7 bases). In germline, CDR1 is SGHTA, CDR2 FQGTGA. Trimming pared 3 bases from V and 4 bases from J, leaving 15 bases between. This CDR3 has 16 amino acids. The CDR3 spells CASSLAGTASTGELFF. CDR3 DNA sequence: TGTGCCAGCAGCTTGGCGGGGACAGCCTCCACCGGGGAGCTGTTTTTT.

The chain carries TRBV2 and TRBJ2-3; D gene ambiguous. Trimming pared 4 bases from V and 1 base from J, leaving 9 bases between. The length of the CDR3 is 14 residues. CDR1 and CDR2 from the germline V gene are SNHLY and FYNNEI. The CDR3 protein is CASSAISGTDTQYF. The CDR3 bases are TGTGCCAGCAGTGCCATAAGCGGCACAGATACGCAGTATTTT.

V and J are TRBV7-2 and TRBJ1-1; D is unresolved. The CDR3 covers 13 residues. Germline values: CDR1 SGHTA, CDR2 FQGNSA. V lost 2 bases and J lost 6, with 10 bases in between. The CDR3 here is CASSLTPQAEAFF. CDR3 bases: TGTGCCAGCAGCTTAACCCCCCAGGCTGAAGCTTTCTTT.

The chain joins TRBV19 to TRBJ1-4; D is unclear. The CDR3 contains 13 residues. Germline values: CDR1 LNHDA, CDR2 SQIVND (reference sequence). Trimming removed 6 bases at V and 8 bases at J, with 13 bases between. The CDR3 coding sequence is TGTGCCAGTAGCGTGGACGCTGTAGAAAAACTGTTTTTT. This gives the protein CASSVDAVEKLFF.

This clone was counted only a few times. The chain uses TRBV9 and TRBJ1-3; maybe TRBD1 (5 bases). CDR1 and CDR2 (germline): SGDLS, YYNGEE. The V and J ends lost 4 bases and 1 base respectively, with 9 bases between them. This CDR3 spans 14 amino acids. The CDR3 DNA reads as TGTGCCAGCAGCATCAGACAGTCTGGAAACACCATATATTTT. Amino acids: CASSIRQSGNTIYF.

This chain links TRBV7-8 with TRBJ2-3; 8 bases match TRBD1. V lost 5 bases and J lost 2; bases outside the gene matches: 9. Germline-derived CDR1 and CDR2 are SGHVS and FQNEAQ. The length of the CDR3 is 16 residues. CDR3 loop: CASSEQGGQVTDTQYF. Here the CDR3 DNA reads TGTGCCAGCAGCGAACAGGGGGGACAGGTCACAGATACGCAGTATTTT. Full variable domain (rest looked up from reference TRBV7-8 and TRBJ2-3): GAGVSQSPRYKVAKRGQDVALRCDPISGHVSLFWYQQALGQGPEFLTYFQNEAQLDKSGLPSDRFFAERPEGSVSTLKIQRTQQEDSAVYLCASSEQGGQVTDTQYFGPGTRLTVL.

This chain uses TRBV2 with TRBJ2-5; D unresolved. The CDR3 covers 13 residues. Germline CDR1 and CDR2: SNHLY and FYNNEI. V shed 6 bases and J shed 5 bases, with 13 bases lying between them. DNA for the CDR3: TGTGCCAGCAGACAAGTTTTGGACGAGACCCAGTACTTC. Translated, it gives CASRQVLDETQYF.

This sequence joins TRBV7-9 and TRBJ2-3; D is undetermined. CDR3 length: 14 residues. With 8 bases removed from V and 2 bases from J, the gap between germline ends came to 14 bases. Per germline, CDR1 SEHNR and CDR2 FQNEAQ (reference sequence). CDR3 sequence reads: CASRRAEVTDTQYF. The CDR3 bases are TGTGCCAGCCGCCGGGCAGAGGTCACAGATACGCAGTATTTT.

V usage is TRBV4-3 and J usage is TRBJ2-2; 7 bases match TRBD1. The CDR3 has 15 residues. Germline CDR1 LGHNA, CDR2 YSLEER. Trimming cost V 2 bases and J 4 bases; bases outside gene matches: 4. This CDR3 reads CASSQLTGATGELFF. The CDR3 nucleotides are TGCGCCAGCAGCCAACTTACAGGGGCCACCGGGGAGCTGTTTTTT.

The V and J genes are TRBV27 and TRBJ1-2; D is perhaps TRBD1 (5 bases). CDR3 size: 15 residues. Trimming pared 2 bases from V and 8 bases from J, leaving 18 bases between. The V gene's germline CDR1 is MNHEY and CDR2 SMNVEV (reference sequence). In DNA form, the CDR3 reads TGTGCCAGCAGTTTAGTTAACGAGGGGCGCTTCGGCTACACCTTC. This sequence encodes CASSLVNEGRFGYTF.

The CDR3: CASSVEGSSPLHF. CDR3 bases: TGTGCCAGCAGCGTAGAGGGGTCTTCACCCCTCCACTTT. This sequence joins TRBV9 and TRBJ1-6; tentatively, D is TRBD1 (5 bases). The CDR3 has 13 residues. The germline V gene encodes CDR1 SGDLS and CDR2 YYNGEE. V lost 0 bases and J lost 9, with 7 bases in between.

The rearrangement joins TRBV5-5 to TRBJ1-5; possibly TRBD1 for D (5 bases). The CDR3 has 18 residues. Deletions cut 0 bases from V and 0 bases from J, with 16 bases between. Germline CDR1 is SGHKS and CDR2 is YYEKEE (reference sequence). DNA for the CDR3: TGTGCCAGCAGCTTGGATTTCGGGGCAGGAGCTAGCAATCAGCCCCAGCATTTT. As protein: CASSLDFGAGASNQPQHF.

This chain connects TRBV7-3 to TRBJ2-2; D is unresolved. This CDR3 spans 15 amino acids. With 5 bases removed from V and 5 bases from J, the gap between germline ends came to 15 bases. The V gene's germline CDR1 is SGHTA and CDR2 FQGTGA. The CDR3 DNA sequence: TGTGCCAGCAGCCCCCGGATGATCGGGACCGGGGAGCTGTTTTTT. It yields the protein CASSPRMIGTGELFF.